This entry concerns a single TCR beta chain. This sample was taken from a study of blood T cell repertoires in COVID-19. Study information: Italy, Spain and the United States were the sources of the convalescent and acute COVID-19 samples. Sources were T cells, B-cell-depleted T cells, or PBMCs; the material itself was cDNA or gDNA.

Authors' analysis steps: Amplification with reference gene primers provided the estimates of nucleated cell counts. TCRdb's table, derived via immunoSEQ multiplex PCR, lists solely in-frame clones and lacks some. V, J and clone size are taken as reported in that table, and D and trimming were inferred from the DNA itself. The table lists 120,000 or so clones, over 65% of them singletons. This sequence originates from a man aged 60 to 75 with acute or convalescent COVID-19. Specimen: peripheral blood.

The CDR3 sequence: CASSYSGPTNYGYTF. The CDR3 nucleotides are TGTGCCAGCAGTTACTCGGGGCCTACTAACTATGGCTACACCTTC. This chain uses TRBV6-2 or TRBV6-3 with TRBJ1-2; TRBD1 is a possible D gene (5 bases). This CDR3 is 15 amino acids long. Germline assignment: CDR1 MNHEY and CDR2 SVGEGT. Between the trimmed V and J ends, which lost 0 bases and 0 bases, there was a span of 8 bases.